This T cell receptor beta chain was sequenced in a study of blood T cell repertoires in COVID-19. At the level of the study: COVID-19 samples collected from the United States, Italy and Spain covered acute and convalescent phases. PBMCs, B-cell-depleted T cells, or T cells provided the cDNA or gDNA that made up the material.

In the original processing: It was from reference gene primer amplification that nucleated cell counts were estimated. The assay was immunoSEQ multiplex PCR, and TCRdb's table has in-frame clones only and misses some. V, J and clone size were drawn from that table, and D and trimming were deduced from the DNA. The top ten hold roughly 0.76% of the sample, which has hundreds of thousands of clones, about 90% seen once. This CDR3 has 14 residues. V was clipped by 5 bases and J by 9 bases; unmatched bases: 8. In germline, CDR1 is MGHRA, CDR2 YSYEKL. The sample taken for sequencing was peripheral blood. The chain carries TRBV4-1 and TRBJ2-1; TRBD1 matches 9 bases. This TCR derives from a man between 18 and 35 years old with COVID-19, enrolled during active disease. CDR3 sequence (DNA): TGCGCCAGCAGCAGGGGGGACAGGGTGTCTGAGCAGTTCTTC. Its translation is CASSRGDRVSEQFF.